One T cell receptor (beta chain) is described in this entry. The table came from immunoSEQ multiplex PCR; TCRdb's copy has only in-frame clones and leaves some out. The sample records around 110,000 clones, just over 85% being singletons. These data originate in a study of T cell responses to AZD1222 COVID-19 vaccine. The CDR3 is 13 residues long. V dropped 3 bases and J dropped 2; count of bases not matched to a gene: 1. This chain joins TRBV12-3 or TRBV12-4 and TRBJ2-7; 7 nucleotides line up with TRBD2. Sequences were derived from peripheral blood, sampled on day 0 of AZD1222 vaccination. The sequence was collected from an adult in good health. The CDR3 sequence is CASSFAGAYEQYF. The CDR3 coding sequence is TGTGCCAGCAGTTTCGCGGGGGCCTACGAGCAGTACTTC.